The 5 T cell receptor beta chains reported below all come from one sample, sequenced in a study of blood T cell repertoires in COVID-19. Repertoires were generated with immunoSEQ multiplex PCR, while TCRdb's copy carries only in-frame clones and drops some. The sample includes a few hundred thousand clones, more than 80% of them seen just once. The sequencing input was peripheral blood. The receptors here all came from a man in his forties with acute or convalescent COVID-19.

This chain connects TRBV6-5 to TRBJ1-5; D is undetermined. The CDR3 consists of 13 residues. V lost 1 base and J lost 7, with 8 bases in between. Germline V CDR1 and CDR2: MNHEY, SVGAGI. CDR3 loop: CASSYYPGQPQHF. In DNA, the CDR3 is TGTGCCAGCAGTTACTATCCGGGGCAGCCCCAGCATTTT.

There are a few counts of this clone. CDR3 residues: CAWNQGAENIQYF. In nucleotides, the CDR3 is TGTGCCTGGAACCAGGGGGCGGAAAACATTCAGTACTTC. This chain joins TRBV30 and TRBJ2-4, with 8 bases matching TRBD1. CDR3 length: 13 residues. Germline CDR1 is GTSNPN and CDR2 is SVGIG (reference sequence). V was clipped by 4 bases and J by 5 bases; unmatched bases: 4.

This chain's CDR3 is CASSSGARPQHF. The CDR3 region has the DNA TGTGCCAGCAGTTCAGGGGCCAGGCCCCAGCATTTT. The rearrangement uses TRBV6-5 and TRBJ1-5, with D perhaps matching TRBD1 (6 bases). Trimming cost V 4 bases and J 9 bases, with 10 bases left between them. Germline V gene sequence: CDR1 MNHEY, CDR2 SVGAGI. This CDR3 is 12 amino acids long.

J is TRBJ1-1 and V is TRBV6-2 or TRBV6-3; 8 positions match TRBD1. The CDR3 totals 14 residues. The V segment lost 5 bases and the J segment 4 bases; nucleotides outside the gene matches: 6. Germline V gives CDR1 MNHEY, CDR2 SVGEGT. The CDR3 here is CASSRTGGTTEAFF. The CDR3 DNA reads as TGTGCCAGCAGTAGAACAGGGGGGACCACTGAAGCTTTCTTT.

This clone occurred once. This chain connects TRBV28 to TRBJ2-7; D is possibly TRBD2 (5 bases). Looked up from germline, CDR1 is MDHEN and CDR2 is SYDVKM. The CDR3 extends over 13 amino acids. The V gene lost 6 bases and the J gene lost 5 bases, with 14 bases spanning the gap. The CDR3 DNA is TGTGCCAGCAGCCGAGGGCGGGTCGACGAGCAGTACTTC. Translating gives CASSRGRVDEQYF.